The clone carrying this T cell receptor (beta chain) was observed a few times. Its antigen remains unidentified. One entry per CDR3 protein results from TCRdb running MiXCR on the 5' RACE reads. The sample holds 500,000 to 550,000 distinct CDR3 sequences; 12% are singletons and the top ten take almost 7%. The sample originates from a study of CD8 T cells in ankylosing spondylitis. Points from the study as a whole: One TCR beta motif, made up of roughly 8 highly homologous variants, appeared characteristic of ankylosing spondylitis blood. Peripheral blood held disease-linked clones only at relatively low frequency, and these were CD8+.

The germline V and J ends were trimmed by 3 bases and 4 bases, with 9 bases remaining between them. Germline-derived CDR1 and CDR2 are SGHVS and FQNEAQ. CDR3 length equals 13 residues. The V and J genes are TRBV7-8 and TRBJ1-1; unclear D gene. This sequence originates from a male donor with ankylosing spondylitis. The material sequenced was blood, either unsorted or a sorted T cell fraction (not recorded which). CDR3 protein: CASSFSTVTEAFF. The CDR3 bases are TGTGCCAGCAGCTTTTCAACAGTCACTGAAGCTTTCTTT.